The T cell receptor beta chain described here comes from a study of cytomegalovirus exposure and HLA in healthy donors (dated by TCRdb to 2016 to 2017). For the wider study: According to an earlier analysis of 450 to 650 of the donors, 150 million to 200 million T cells yielded over 90 million unique TCR beta sequences and around 280 Gb of sequence data. An early release covering about 600 HLA-typed donors comprised 300 to 350 gigabases of sequencing data and some 79 million unique TCR sequences. The genetic ancestry cluster associated with self-reported Caucasian donors included approximately 85% of the roughly 380 genotyped donors. The aim of the study was to test whether cataloging public T cell receptors could identify signatures of past pathogen exposure. Using immunosequencing, the study profiled T cell repertoires from 666 subjects and related those repertoires to cytomegalovirus serostatus. Besides the first cohort of around 700 subjects, a separate validation cohort made up of over a hundred different subjects was used. High-throughput TCR immunosequencing, statistical association of individual TCRs with disease status, and machine learning were combined to predict cytomegalovirus infection status. A later analysis re-examined previously published TCR beta repertoires from roughly 650 donors and added high-resolution HLA genotyping to investigate patterns of TCR occurrence. The later analysis used no new phenotypic data to find candidate immune exposures, relying instead on TCR beta sequences and their occurrence across donors. An earlier analysis of some 600 of the donors applied high-throughput TCR beta sequencing to assess whether each TCR beta V gene segment acted as functional or pseudogenic. Alongside the repertoire data, information on donor age, sex, ethnicity and CMV serostatus was compiled. Genome-wide SNP genotypes for about 60% of the 666 donors were used in a later genetic analysis, which treated that subset as a discovery cohort. All discovery cohort repertoires had been generated using a single sequencing platform. Both class I and class II loci were covered by HLA typing, at four-digit resolution. The number of typed donors differed by locus: about 620-630 for A, B, C, DRB1 and DQB1; 500 to 550 for DQA1; 606 for DPA1; and about 450 for DPB1. Several DR-DQ haplotypes were handled as single units for association and clustering because linkage in the cohort was strong. Among roughly 400 genotyped donors of the cohort, an average of approximately 220,000 unique TCR beta nucleotide sequences was sequenced per donor, of which about 18% were non-productive.

Overall study results and their limits: A later genetic analysis associated a missense DCLRE1C variant with V-gene and J-gene trimming of TCR beta chains, and an independent cohort replicated the association. According to a later genetic analysis, donors in an Asian-associated ancestry cluster had fewer N-insertions in productive TCRs than the approximately 650-donor mean. The 87-base-pair reads could not distinguish some IMGT-functional V segments, including TRBV6-2 and TRBV6-3, so those segments were excluded. When HLA alleles, especially DR and DQ, strongly co-occurred, attributing TCR associations to individual alleles was difficult. According to a later analysis, parvovirus B19, influenza, CMV and Epstein-Barr virus appeared linked to several top co-occurrence clusters. The authors suggested that the approach could potentially be generalized to other disease states and immunological phenotypes. Most CMV-associated TCR beta chains appeared to be HLA-restricted in a later analysis, and the HLA associations seemed to be driven largely by CMV exposure. Sequencing depth was assumed to be roughly uniform across donors in the presence/absence analyses, though that assumption may not hold. In an earlier analysis of approximately 590 of the donors, most TCR beta V segments were observed in productive rearrangements about 90% or about 30% of the time, broadly matching IMGT annotations. A later analysis found that TCR association rates varied across HLA loci, with DRB1 alleles showing the most associated TCRs and HLA-C alleles the fewest. CMV serostatus was the only immune exposure information available for the cohort. HLA typing was unavailable for some donors at each locus, so association tests used only the typed subset. Because counts were too low, seventeen rarely observed V segments, including chromosome 9 orphons, were excluded from the earlier analysis of 587 of the donors. While some public TCRs were present in many individuals, most TCR sequences turned up only very rarely across donors. The study gave a list of 150 to 200 TCR beta chains associated with cytomegalovirus. A further reported finding was that TCR beta sequences accurately predicted the HLA-A and HLA-B alleles for most subjects in the first cohort. In vitro tests confirmed that a few of the cytomegalovirus-associated TCR beta chains recognize cytomegalovirus antigens. A later analysis associated about 18,000 TCR beta sequences with specific HLA alleles at a false discovery rate of 0.05. In this cohort, only TCR beta chains were sequenced, and detectable features were limited by the absence of alpha or paired-chain data. The classifier was reported to diagnose cytomegalovirus status with high specificity and sensitivity in both the original cohort and the validation cohort. Correlated functional status among segregating V segments might be attributable to linkage disequilibrium, but an unknown experimental factor could not be ruled out. A cluster of highly shared sequence variants was judged likely to represent a technical artifact of the sequencing pipeline. A later analysis found that HLA-associated TCR beta chains were more clonally expanded and had lower generation probabilities than equally common non-associated chains.

Worth noting for this clone: This receptor's antigen is unknown. Within one base of it there is no much larger clone, and no base qualities were kept.

The cohort consisted of hundreds of healthy bone marrow donors. At the time of sampling, every cohort member was nominally healthy, though immune exposures that went unrecorded were likely present. The donor was CMV seronegative and was included in the group of a few hundred seronegative cohort members. A peripheral blood sample was collected from each donor, and TCR beta sequencing was performed on peripheral blood mononuclear cells. Genomic DNA extraction from the blood cell samples was performed with the Qiagen DNeasy Blood Extraction Kit. The library was produced with the immunoSEQ multiplex PCR assay. For the multiplex PCR, a mixture combining 60 forward primers for TCR Vbeta segments and 13 reverse primers for TCR Jbeta segments was used. A multiplex PCR assay on genomic DNA amplified the CDR3 region of rearranged TCR beta genes. Amplified TCR beta libraries were sequenced as 87-base-pair reads on the Illumina HiSeq System. On the authors' methods: A later analysis tallied roughly 78 million unique TCR beta chains across the approximately 670 repertoires, and approximately 9.9 million of those chains were shared by two or more donors. To remove PCR and sequencing errors, raw reads were error-corrected and collapsed into unique sequences using a nearest-neighbor algorithm that merged closely related sequences. To assign V, D and J gene segments, CDR3 sequences were aligned to IMGT reference sequences. Each retained sequence needed at least a six-nucleotide match to both a V gene segment and a J gene segment. Rearrangements were called productive when the CDR3 lacked stop codons and stayed in frame with V and J; all others were non-productive. Following IMGT convention, CDR3 was defined as the stretch from the second conserved V-encoded cysteine to the conserved J-encoded phenylalanine. In an earlier analysis of more than 550 of the donors, sequences lacking an unambiguous match to a single V gene segment were excluded. An earlier analysis of fewer than 650 of the donors classified V segments as functional when productive rearrangements were above 56.7% and as segregating when the standard deviation between donors was above 5%. A statistical classification framework was built for diagnosing cytomegalovirus status from the catalog of TCR beta chain sequences. A later analysis assigned V and J genes by comparing TCR nucleotide sequences with IMGT/GENE-DB human TR gene sequences. Using the TCRdist pipeline, a later analysis assigned CDR3 sequences along with most-parsimonious VDJ recombination scenarios. In a later analysis, each TCR beta chain was defined by its CDR3 amino acid sequence together with its V-gene family, and reads lacking a unique V-gene family were excluded. A later analysis removed 500 to 600 highly shared, low-generation-probability nucleotide sequences to deal with suspected cross-contamination and a sequencing artifact. In a later analysis, a clonal expansion index for each public chain was calculated from normalized within-repertoire ranks of inferred template counts. Generation probabilities in a later analysis came from a VDJ recombination model fitted to out-of-frame rearrangements, and those results were checked against IGoR. Hypergeometric tests were used in a later analysis to score TCR-TCR, TCR-HLA and TCR-CMV co-occurrence, with a repertoire-size bias correction applied to the TCR pairs. False discovery rates were estimated in a later analysis by permuting HLA or CMV assignments 20 times. A later analysis grouped co-occurring TCRs with DBSCAN, adding TCRdist sequence similarity when clustering within HLA-allele-positive subsets. Repertoires with fewer than 30,000 or more than 120,000 public chains, plus five repertoires with anomalous nucleotide sharing, were excluded from co-occurrence clustering. TCRdb stores this immuneACCESS table with in-frame sequences only. Part of the clones is absent; in the studies checked, under half of the shortfall reflects unresolved V genes, and no reason is known for the rest. V, J and clone size derive from that table, while D and trimming were established from the DNA sequence. The sample table records more than 85,000 clones; about four fifths of these occur just once. Approximately 1.3% of the sample is held by the ten biggest clonotypes.

Including cysteine and phenylalanine, the CDR3 has 12 amino acids. Just CDR3 DNA is preserved here, 36 bases in frame from base 1. CDR1 and CDR2 are read off the germline V gene as SGHVS and FQNEAQ. The junction shows trimming of 5 bases on V and 7 bases on J, plus 9 bases between the germline ends. Here the chain combines TRBV7-8 and TRBJ2-1; the D gene cannot be resolved reliably. The receptor was isolated from a man between 40 and 49 years old in good health and CMV-seronegative. The sequencing sample was made of PBMCs. The sequence in DNA is TGTGCCAGCAGCCCCCTATCAAATGAGCAGTTCTTC. Its amino acids are CASSPLSNEQFF. Joined to the reference TRBV7-8 and TRBJ2-1 proteins, this CDR3 gives the full variable domain: GAGVSQSPRYKVAKRGQDVALRCDPISGHVSLFWYQQALGQGPEFLTYFQNEAQLDKSGLPSDRFFAERPEGSVSTLKIQRTQQEDSAVYLCASSPLSNEQFFGPGTRLTVL.